This T cell receptor (beta chain) was sequenced for a study of blood T cell repertoires in COVID-19. For the study at large: T cells, B-cell-depleted T cells, or PBMCs supplied cDNA or gDNA.

This CDR3 spans 21 amino acids. Some clones are missing from TCRdb's copy, which holds only in-frame ones; the method was immunoSEQ multiplex PCR. The profile shows 200,000 to 250,000 clones, 86% of them singletons. The TCR originated in a woman aged 50 to 60 who had recovered from COVID-19. The sequencing input was PBMCs or T cells enriched from blood (not recorded which). This chain connects TRBV21-1 to TRBJ2-1; no check of the table's D call, TRBD2, against the DNA was made. TRBV21-1 is designated a pseudogene. Written as DNA, the CDR3 is TGTGCCAGCAGCGAGGAAGAAACTAGCGGCCACCCCAAGAGCTCCTACAATGAGCAGTTCTTC. This encodes CASSEEETSGHPKSSYNEQFF.